These 8 T cell receptor beta chains were all obtained from the same sample, sequenced in a study of tumor and adjacent non-tumor tissue in lung cancer. The library came from three nested PCR rounds adapted from ARM-PCR protocols. TCRdb reprocessed the multiplex PCR reads with MiXCR, giving one entry per CDR3 protein. The data contain over 110,000 distinct CDR3 sequences, around 66% of them singletons. No cell sorting was done before RNA was extracted from the tissue. The sequenced sample consisted of lung tumor tissue. Receptor source: a man between 60 and 70 years old with small cell lung cancer.

This clonotype came up a few times. This chain uses TRBV4-1 with TRBJ2-6; the D call may be TRBD1 or TRBD2 (5 bases each). The CDR3 consists of 16 residues. V was pared by 3 bases and J by 1 base, with 10 bases between. Looked up from germline, CDR1 is MGHRA and CDR2 is YSYEKL. The CDR3 reads CASSQGRISGANVLTF. The CDR3, as DNA: TGCGCCAGCAGCCAGGGACGGATTTCTGGGGCCAACGTCCTGACTTTC.

Concerning this clonotype itself: This may stem from a read error, because a much larger clone lies one nucleotide away. The chain is built from TRBV20-1 and TRBJ2-1; possibly TRBD2 for D (5 bases). The CDR3 consists of 14 residues. The V end lost 6 bases, the J end lost 10 bases, and 22 bases lay between the germline ends. Germline-derived CDR1 and CDR2 are DFQATT and SNEGSKA (reference sequence). CDR3 nucleotides: TGCAGTGCCCCTATCCAGCCCAGGAGGTGGGAGCAGTTCTTC. Encoded protein: CSAPIQPRRWEQFF.

This clonotype was seen repeatedly, ten times or more. The chain employs TRBV20-1 and TRBJ2-2; 11 positions match TRBD2. This CDR3 is 17 amino acids long. Germline trimming cut 1 base from V and 2 bases from J; bases unmatched to any gene: 6. The germline gives CDR1 DFQATT, CDR2 SNEGSKA (reference sequence). DNA of the CDR3: TGCAGTGCTAGAGTGGTGGGGACTAGCGGAAACACCGGGGAGCTGTTTTTT. Protein product: CSARVVGTSGNTGELFF.

This clonotype was detected many times. The chain has TRBV10-3 and TRBJ1-5; D perhaps matches TRBD1 (5 bases). V lost 8 bases and J lost 7, with 15 bases in between. In germline, CDR1 is ENHRY, CDR2 SYGVKD. This CDR3 comprises 13 residues. In DNA, the CDR3 is TGTGCCATCTCGGGGGGAGCGGAACAGCCCCAGCATTTT. Residues: CAISGGAEQPQHF.

This chain links TRBV11-2 with TRBJ1-2; D unclear. CDR3 length equals 12 residues. CDR1 is SGHAT and CDR2 is FQNNGV in the germline V gene. V was shortened by 2 bases and J by 6 bases, with 7 bases between the two germline ends. For the CDR3, the DNA is TGTGCCAGCAGCTTAAGGGCGGATGGCTACACCTTC. It is translated as CASSLRADGYTF.

Worth noting for this clonotype: A read error may be the cause here, since a much bigger clone is one base away. The J gene is TRBJ2-5, the V gene TRBV20-1, with D perhaps matching TRBD1 (6 bases). Germline values: CDR1 DFQATT, CDR2 SNEGSKA (reference sequence). The CDR3 is made up of 15 amino acids. The CDR3 DNA follows: TGCAGTGCTAGGGGGCTAGGACAGCGCCAAGAGGCCCAGTACTTC. It yields the protein CSARGLGQRQEAQYF.

Points on this clonotype: An end of the junction differs from the germline gene, which may be a read error. J is TRBJ2-5 and V is TRBV6-1; TRBD1 matches 10 bases. The CDR3 length is 12 residues. Germline values: CDR1 MNHNS, CDR2 SASEGT. CDR3 DNA sequence: TGTGCCAGCCAGACAGGGGGCGGGACCCAATACTTC. Translated, it gives CASQTGGGTQYF.

About this clonotype itself: Since a much larger clone is just one base distant, this may be a read error. This rearrangement joins TRBV20-1 to TRBJ1-2; D possibly corresponds to TRBD1 (5 bases). The germline CDR1 and CDR2 sequences are DFQATT and SNEGSKA (reference sequence). This CDR3 spans 11 amino acids. CDR3 nucleotides: TGCAATGCTAGAGATAACAGGGGCTACACCTTC. Amino acid sequence: CNARDNRGYTF.